This is a list of T cell receptor beta chains from one sample in a study of TIL therapy for anti-PD-1-resistant metastatic lung cancer. Sequenced by immunoSEQ multiplex PCR; TCRdb stores in-frame clones only, minus some. The sample holds 21,000 or so clones; about 78% are singletons and the top ten take under 9.5%. Sample: blood, taken at baseline. These TCRs come from a person aged 25-79 years with non-small cell lung cancer. The CDR3 runs from the conserved cysteine through the conserved F or W. Fields, in order: J gene, V gene, CDR3 protein.

TRBJ2-7 TRBV5-1 CASSLWDRLLSEQYF
TRBJ1-5 TRBV4-3 CASSQGGDWGEPQHF
TRBJ2-1 TRBV29-1 CSVPLAPAQFF
TRBJ1-4 TRBV30 CAANRQRNEKLFF
TRBJ2-1 TRBV28 CASSLTSQGGNEQFF
TRBJ1-2 TRBV18 CASTHAGNYGYTF
TRBJ1-5 TRBV7-9 CASSQSGNQPQHF
TRBJ2-3 TRBV7-2 CASSLAGTGRTDTQYF
TRBJ2-7 TRBV27 CASRRPGQGSYEQYF
TRBJ1-3 TRBV9 CASSAPGSSAGNTIYF